Below are 27 T cell receptor beta chains sequenced from a single sample in a study of OX40 agonist ivuxolimab in advanced cancers. Using immunoSEQ multiplex PCR, the repertoire was profiled, and TCRdb retains in-frame clones only, with some absent. The sample consists of 70,000 to 90,000 clones, around nine tenths of them appearing once. Sequencing was performed on CD4+ or CD8+ T cells sorted from blood, taken in a trial of the OX40 agonist ivuxolimab. These receptors all come from an adult with an advanced solid tumor such as melanoma, head and neck, liver or kidney cancer.

The chain employs TRBV19 and TRBJ2-3; D is possibly TRBD1 (5 bases). Per the germline V gene, CDR1 is LNHDA and CDR2 is SQIVND (reference sequence). V lost 8 bases and J 0 bases, leaving 9 bases between the germline ends. The length of the CDR3 is 13 residues. CDR3 sequence reads: CASRTQSTDTQYF. The CDR3 DNA reads as TGTGCCAGTCGGACACAAAGCACAGATACGCAGTATTTT.

This clone was observed a handful of times. The chain combines TRBV6-6 with TRBJ2-7; a weak D match, TRBD1 (6 bases). Germline CDR1 and CDR2: MNHNY and SVGAGI (reference sequence). Between the trimmed V and J ends, which lost 0 bases and 3 bases, there was a span of 12 bases. The CDR3 spans 15 residues. The CDR3 DNA follows: TGTGCCAGCAGTTACTCGGGACAACTAGGCTACGAGCAGTACTTC. This translates into CASSYSGQLGYEQYF.

J is TRBJ1-2 and V is TRBV18; 10 bases are shared with TRBD1. CDR3 length: 14 amino acids. V shed 3 bases, J shed 4 bases, and the junction held 2 bases outside the gene matches. The germline CDR1 and CDR2 sequences are KGHSH and LQKENI. The CDR3 loop is CASSPGTGAYGYTF. CDR3 nucleotide sequence: TGTGCCAGCTCACCCGGGACAGGGGCCTATGGCTACACCTTC.

This clone occurred once. The rearrangement joins TRBV28 to TRBJ2-4, with 7 bases aligning to TRBD1. CDR1 and CDR2 from the germline V gene are MDHEN and SYDVKM. Trimming cost V 5 bases and J 5 bases; bases outside gene matches: 9. The CDR3 length is 15 residues. The CDR3 region is CASSPTDRQENIQYF. In DNA, the CDR3 is TGTGCCAGCAGTCCGACGGACAGGCAAGAAAACATTCAGTACTTC. Looking up the rest from reference TRBV28 and TRBJ2-4 gives the full variable domain: DVKVTQSSRYLVKRTGEKVFLECVQDMDHENMFWYRQDPGLGLRLIYFSYDVKMKEKGDIPEGYSVSREKKERFSLILESASTNQTSMYLCASSPTDRQENIQYFGAGTRLSVL.

The chain uses TRBV18 and TRBJ2-3, with unresolved D. V gave up 3 bases and J gave up 1 base, with 8 bases separating them. This CDR3 contains 14 residues. Germline values: CDR1 KGHSH, CDR2 LQKENI. CDR3 DNA sequence: TGTGCCAGCTCACCCATGGACGGCACAGATACGCAGTATTTT. It specifies CASSPMDGTDTQYF. Based on the CDR3 plus reference TRBV18 and TRBJ2-3, the full variable domain is NAGVMQNPRHLVRRRGQEARLRCSPMKGHSHVYWYRQLPEEGLKFMVYLQKENIIDESGMPKERFSAEFPKEGPSILRIQQVVRGDSAAYFCASSPMDGTDTQYFGPGTRLTVL.

The rearrangement joins TRBV18 to TRBJ2-2, with D perhaps TRBD1 (6 bases). The V and J ends lost 1 base and 6 bases respectively, with 12 bases between them. CDR1 KGHSH and CDR2 LQKENI come from the germline V gene. CDR3 length: 15 residues. CDR3 sequence reads: CASSPLGQGSGELFF. CDR3 bases: TGTGCCAGCTCACCACTCGGGCAGGGGTCCGGGGAGCTGTTTTTT.

This clone showed up just once. The genes are TRBV10-3 and TRBJ2-1; D assignment may be TRBD1 or TRBD2 (7 bases each). Germline V gene data show CDR1 as ENHRY and CDR2 as SYGVKD. CDR3 size: 14 residues. V was pared by 6 bases and J by 5 bases, with 14 bases between. In nucleotides, the CDR3 is TGTGCCATCAGAGAGACAGGGACTAACAATGAGCAGTTCTTC. Residues: CAIRETGTNNEQFF.

V usage is TRBV5-1 and J usage is TRBJ2-2; no reliable D call. The CDR3 runs to 13 residues. Looked up from germline, CDR1 is SGHRS and CDR2 is YFSETQ. The ends were cut back, 1 base at V and 1 base at J, with 2 bases in the middle. The CDR3 DNA reads as TGCGCCAGCAGCTTGCAGAACACCGGGGAGCTGTTTTTT. Amino acid sequence: CASSLQNTGELFF.

The chain links TRBV27 to TRBJ2-1; TRBD1 aligns across 11 bases. CDR3 length: 16 residues. Germline CDR1 reads MNHEY; CDR2 reads SMNVEV (reference sequence). V lost 4 bases to trimming and J lost 8 bases; unmatched junction nucleotides: 10. The CDR3 DNA reads TGTGCCAGCAGTTCCAATCGGGACAGGGGGTATGATGAGCAGTTCTTC. It yields the protein CASSSNRDRGYDEQFF.

V gene TRBV7-9 combines with J gene TRBJ2-7; D not certain. Germline CDR1 SEHNR, CDR2 FQNEAQ (reference sequence). V was cut by 2 bases and J by 4 bases, with 6 bases left in between. The CDR3 loop spans 12 amino acids. CDR3 residues: CASSLNGYEQYF. The CDR3 coding sequence is TGTGCCAGCAGCTTAAATGGGTACGAGCAGTACTTC.

The rearrangement links TRBV28 to TRBJ2-6; perhaps TRBD1 as D (6 bases). Germline assignment: CDR1 MDHEN and CDR2 SYDVKM. The CDR3 runs 16 residues. V gave up 2 bases and J gave up 4 bases, with 12 bases separating them. This CDR3 reads CASSLMGAQGANVLTF. As DNA, the CDR3 is TGTGCCAGCAGTTTAATGGGGGCGCAAGGGGCCAACGTCCTGACTTTC.

V and J are TRBV27 and TRBJ2-1, with D perhaps TRBD2 (6 bases). Trimming took 5 bases from V and 4 from J, leaving 18 bases between them. Germline CDR1 and CDR2: MNHEY and SMNVEV (reference sequence). This CDR3 region has 16 residues. The CDR3 loop is CASSTSGPRDYNEQFF. CDR3 DNA sequence: TGTGCCAGCAGTACGAGCGGGCCTCGCGATTACAATGAGCAGTTCTTC.

The gene calls are TRBV5-6 and TRBJ2-7, with 13 bases matching TRBD2. The CDR3 extends over 15 amino acids. V dropped 4 bases and J dropped 2; count of bases not matched to a gene: 3. Germline V lookup: CDR1 SGHDT, CDR2 YYEEEE. CDR3 nucleotide sequence: TGTGCCAGCAGCGGGGGACTAGCGGGGACCTACGAGCAGTACTTC. It is translated as CASSGGLAGTYEQYF. Using reference TRBV5-6 and TRBJ2-7 for the parts outside the CDR3, the full variable domain is DAGVTQSPTHLIKTRGQQVTLRCSPKSGHDTVSWYQQALGQGPQFIFQYYEEEERQRGNFPDRFSGHQFPNYSSELNVNALLLGDSALYLCASSGGLAGTYEQYFGPGTRLTVT.

In nucleotides, the CDR3 is TGTGCCAGCAGCCTGGCAGTTGGCACTGAAGCTTTCTTT. Its protein is CASSLAVGTEAFF. V is TRBV2 and J is TRBJ1-1; D unresolved. Germline CDR1 reads SNHLY; CDR2 reads FYNNEI. CDR3 length equals 13 residues. V was pared by 6 bases and J by 4 bases, with 12 bases between.

V usage is TRBV28 and J usage is TRBJ2-2; 10 bases agree with TRBD1. Germline CDR1 is MDHEN and CDR2 is SYDVKM. Trimming at V came to 6 bases and at J to 6 bases, leaving 10 bases not matched to a gene. There are 16 residues in the CDR3. CDR3 coding DNA: TGTGCCAGCAGCACAACGGGACAGGGGTTCCCCGGGGAGCTGTTTTTT. This encodes CASSTTGQGFPGELFF.

V is TRBV5-5 and J is TRBJ1-1; 7 bases are shared with TRBD1. The CDR3 has 15 amino acids. J lost 3 bases, V lost 4 bases, and 9 bases had no gene match. Germline V gene sequence: CDR1 SGHKS, CDR2 YYEKEE (reference sequence). CDR3 DNA: TGTGCCAGCAGCCCTCCAGGGGGAGAGGACACTGAAGCTTTCTTT. As protein: CASSPPGGEDTEAFF.

V usage is TRBV27 and J usage is TRBJ1-5, with D perhaps TRBD1 (5 bases). With 5 bases removed from V and 2 bases from J, the gap between germline ends came to 13 bases. There are 15 residues in the CDR3. Germline lookup yields CDR1 MNHEY and CDR2 SMNVEV (reference sequence). The CDR3 here is CASSGAGAGNQPQHF. In DNA, the CDR3 is TGTGCCAGCAGTGGTGCCGGGGCAGGCAATCAGCCCCAGCATTTT.

This chain connects TRBV19 to TRBJ2-2; unclear D gene. This CDR3 is 15 amino acids long. Germline lookup yields CDR1 LNHDA and CDR2 SQIVND (reference sequence). Between the trimmed V and J ends, which lost 8 bases and 1 base, there was a span of 14 bases. CDR3 DNA sequence: TGTGCCAGTTCCCCTCAGGTCTTGAACACCGGGGAGCTGTTTTTT. It yields the protein CASSPQVLNTGELFF.

The chain employs TRBV6-6 and TRBJ2-1; D call uncertain. The germline V and J ends were trimmed by 5 bases and 15 bases, with 14 bases remaining between them. The length of the CDR3 is 11 residues. CDR1 is MNHNY, CDR2 SVGAGI, per germline (reference sequence). CDR3 bases: TGTGCCAGCAGTGAGGCCCGGGTGGCGTTCTTC. It encodes CASSEARVAFF.

The genes are TRBV5-6 and TRBJ1-4; D is undetermined. This CDR3 has 11 residues. Per the germline V gene, CDR1 is SGHDT and CDR2 is YYEEEE. The V and J ends lost 7 bases and 7 bases respectively, with 8 bases between them. CDR3 sequence reads: CASPPGEKLFF. CDR3 in DNA: TGTGCCAGCCCCCCGGGTGAAAAACTGTTTTTT.

V gene TRBV9 combines with J gene TRBJ1-3; D might be TRBD1 (5 bases). CDR3 length equals 16 residues. The V end lost 3 bases, the J end lost 6 bases, and 19 bases lay between the germline ends. Germline V gene sequence: CDR1 SGDLS, CDR2 YYNGEE. The CDR3 here is CASSDARGEAVNTIYF. CDR3 DNA: TGTGCCAGCAGCGATGCGAGGGGCGAGGCGGTAAACACCATATATTTT.

The chain is built from TRBV5-4 and TRBJ1-1; 7 bases are a match to TRBD1. The CDR3 is 17 residues long. Germline V CDR1 and CDR2: SGHNT, YYREEE (reference sequence). V lost 1 base, J lost 1 base, and 10 bases stayed unmatched. For the CDR3, the DNA is TGTGCCAGCAGCTTGATCGAAGGGGGCGGGAAGAACACTGAAGCTTTCTTT. It yields the protein CASSLIEGGGKNTEAFF.

The chain uses TRBV5-1 and TRBJ2-5; 8 bases agree with TRBD2. Germline values: CDR1 SGHRS, CDR2 YFSETQ. The CDR3 is 14 amino acids. V trimming: 4 bases; J trimming: 2 bases; junction bases outside the gene matches: 4. CDR3 sequence: CASSPTSVQETQYF. The CDR3 coding sequence is TGCGCCAGCAGCCCGACTAGCGTGCAAGAGACCCAGTACTTC.

The chain recombines TRBV10-3 with TRBJ2-4; tentatively, D is TRBD1 or TRBD2 (6 bases each). The CDR3 contains 14 residues. Germline values: CDR1 ENHRY, CDR2 SYGVKD. Trimming shortened V by 4 bases and J by 3 bases, and 10 bases separated the two germline ends. The chain's CDR3 is CAISAGALKNIQYF. CDR3 nucleotides: TGTGCCATCAGTGCGGGGGCTCTCAAAAACATTCAGTACTTC.

The CDR3: CASSQESGGSYGYTF. CDR3 in DNA: TGCGCCAGCAGCCAGGAATCAGGTGGGAGCTATGGCTACACCTTC. The gene calls are TRBV5-1 and TRBJ1-2; the D is unclear. V lost 4 bases and J 4 bases, leaving 17 bases between the germline ends. The CDR3 runs to 15 residues. Germline V gene sequence: CDR1 SGHRS, CDR2 YFSETQ.

The rearrangement uses TRBV9 and TRBJ2-3; 9 bases line up with TRBD2. The trim removed 0 bases at V and 3 bases at J, leaving 5 bases unmatched. CDR1 is SGDLS, CDR2 YYNGEE, per germline. The CDR3 length is 16 residues. DNA of the CDR3: TGTGCCAGCAGCGTAGGGGCTAGCGGGATGACAGATACGCAGTATTTT. It codes for CASSVGASGMTDTQYF.

This clone has just a few counts. The CDR3 DNA follows: TGTGCCAGCAGTGAAGGTAGTCCCAATTCACCCCTCCACTTT. This codes for CASSEGSPNSPLHF. The J gene is TRBJ1-6, the V gene TRBV2, with unresolved D. Between the trimmed V and J ends, which lost 1 base and 7 bases, there was a span of 8 bases. The CDR3 length is 14 residues. Per the germline V gene, CDR1 is SNHLY and CDR2 is FYNNEI. Together with reference TRBV2 and TRBJ1-6, the CDR3 gives the full variable domain: EPEVTQTPSHQVTQMGQEVILRCVPISNHLYFYWYRQILGQKVEFLVSFYNNEISEKSEIFDDQFSVERPDGSNFTLKIRSTKLEDSAMYFCASSEGSPNSPLHFGNGTRLTVT.